This TCR beta chain was identified in a study of monozygotic twins with inflammatory bowel disease. TCRdb reprocessed the 5' RACE reads and stores each CDR3 protein as one record, lacking DNA. The table lists 110,000 or so distinct CDR3 sequences, with about an eighth in the top ten. CDR1 and CDR2 (germline): SGHTA, FQGNSA. The CDR3 has 14 residues. The receptor was derived from a human donor with ulcerative colitis or Crohn's disease, or a healthy co-twin of an affected twin (not recorded which). Sequencing was done on a sample of blood. This chain links TRBV7-2 with TRBJ1-3. The CDR3 sequence is CASSLRPGGNTIYF.